This TCR beta chain emerged from a study of OX40 agonist ivuxolimab in advanced cancers. Study-wide background: At doses from 0.01 to 10 mg/kg, patients were given intravenous ivuxolimab every 2 weeks.

Exclusion applied to patients with autoimmune disease history or systemic immunosuppression. Sequencing was performed with immunoSEQ multiplex PCR; in TCRdb, only in-frame clones are kept and a portion is missing. The sample lists approximately 76,000 clones, roughly 93% occurring once. The clonotype comes from an adult with an advanced solid tumor such as melanoma, head and neck, liver or kidney cancer. The specimen was CD4+ or CD8+ T cells sorted from blood, collected in a trial of the OX40 agonist ivuxolimab.

Here the CDR3 reads CASSLSPSSYNSPLHF. In DNA, the CDR3 is TGTGCCAGCAGTTTATCCCCGAGCTCCTATAATTCACCCCTCCACTTT. V gene TRBV27 combines with J gene TRBJ1-6; D is undetermined. Looked up from germline, CDR1 is MNHEY and CDR2 is SMNVEV (reference sequence). V was pared by 0 bases and J by 0 bases, with 6 bases between. The CDR3 sequence is 16 residues long.